This T cell receptor beta chain was recorded in a study of T cells in Graves' hyperthyroidism and ophthalmopathy. About the research overall: Before treatment of any kind, peripheral blood was taken at initial diagnosis.

Findings and limits, study-wide: The blood repertoire included most of the expanded thyroid clonotypes above 0.001.

The source material, RNA transcripts, was used to amplify TCR beta CDR3 regions. The HTBI primer set drove a first-round RT-PCR of the TCR CDR3. Via MiXCR, TCRdb re-called the multiplex PCR reads, giving one row per CDR3 protein. The table records approximately 410,000 distinct CDR3 sequences, 12% to 15% of them present only once. V shed 5 bases, J shed 6 bases, and the junction held 12 bases outside the gene matches. The germline CDR1 and CDR2 sequences are MNHEY and SMNVEV (reference sequence). The length of the CDR3 is 17 residues. This clonotype was counted only a few times. Its antigen is still unknown.

The sequence was obtained from a woman between 18 and 29 years old with Graves' hyperthyroidism. The rearrangement joins TRBV27 to TRBJ2-3, with 12 nucleotides matching TRBD2. Material for sequencing was blood. In DNA, the CDR3 is TGTGCCAGCAGTCCCACCCCTAGCGGGAGGGCCGGGGATACGCAGTATTTT. It codes for CASSPTPSGRAGDTQYF.